This is a list of T cell receptor beta chains from one sample in a study of T-cell memory formation after mild COVID-19. TCRdb itself ran the 5' RACE reads through MiXCR, one entry per CDR3 protein. Counted here are roughly 130,000 distinct CDR3 sequences, approximately 6.2% occurring once; the ten biggest clones make up roughly 2%. Sequenced sample: PBMCs or a T cell subset sorted from them (not recorded which). These receptors all come from an adult woman who had mild COVID-19 (a few samples of this study predate the infection). Cell type and time point are not known. The CDR3 runs from the conserved cysteine through the conserved F or W. Each record gives: D gene, V gene, J gene, clone size, CDR3 protein, CDR3 DNA. The D gene is left open where the match is weak. Clone sizes are given selectively: once, few, many, or a class where the clone is expanded.

>NA|TRBV7-2|TRBJ2-7|many
CASTIANILSYEQYF
TGTGCCAGCACCATCGCCAACATTCTCTCCTACGAGCAGTACTTC
>NA|TRBV19|TRBJ1-2|NA
CASSSQGRRGYTF
TGTGCCAGTAGTAGCCAGGGAAGACGAGGCTACACCTTC
>NA|TRBV7-6|TRBJ2-2|many
CASSLTETGELFF
TGTGCCAGCAGCTTAACGGAGACCGGGGAGCTGTTTTTT
>NA|TRBV12-3/TRBV12-4|TRBJ1-4|few
CASSPTGEAEKLFF
TGTGCCAGCAGCCCGACCGGGGAGGCTGAAAAACTGTTTTTT
>NA|TRBV6-2/TRBV6-3|TRBJ2-7|few
CASSYSKKARGFHEQYF
TGTGCCAGCAGTTACTCGAAAAAAGCGAGAGGGTTCCACGAGCAGTACTTC
>NA|TRBV7-9|TRBJ1-3|NA
CASSLGDWTRSGNTIYF
TGTGCCAGCAGCTTAGGGGATTGGACCCGGTCTGGAAACACCATATATTTT
>TRBD1|TRBV12-3/TRBV12-4|TRBJ1-1|many
CASSYGTGGKKAFF
TGTGCCAGCAGTTACGGGACAGGGGGCAAGAAAGCTTTCTTT
>NA|TRBV15|TRBJ2-2|few
CATSRYPRGQAGELFF
TGTGCCACCAGCAGATACCCGAGGGGCCAAGCCGGGGAGCTGTTTTTT
>TRBD2|TRBV6-5|TRBJ2-5|few
CASSYYGSGAQETQYF
TGTGCCAGCAGTTACTATGGTAGCGGGGCCCAAGAGACCCAGTACTTC
>NA|TRBV7-2|TRBJ1-5|many
CASSLRGGAGNQPQHF
TGTGCCAGCAGCTTAAGGGGGGGGGCTGGCAATCAGCCCCAGCATTTT
>TRBD1|TRBV6-2/TRBV6-3|TRBJ2-1|few
CASSYDRVIMDEQFF
TGTGCCAGCAGTTACGACAGGGTGATCATGGATGAGCAGTTCTTC
>NA|TRBV7-2|TRBJ2-1|NA
CASSLLGILGGNEQFF
TGTGCCAGCAGCCTTCTCGGGATCCTAGGAGGCAATGAGCAGTTCTTC
>NA|TRBV3-1|TRBJ2-7|NA
CASSPRRGSYEQYF
TGTGCCAGCAGCCCCCGACGGGGGTCCTACGAGCAGTACTTC
>TRBD2|TRBV18|TRBJ2-1|NA
CASSPKWDALAGAPIF
TGTGCCAGCTCACCGAAGTGGGACGCGCTAGCGGGAGCCCCAATCTTC
>NA|TRBV9|TRBJ2-2|many
CASSFGTPNTGELFF
TGTGCCAGCAGCTTCGGGACTCCGAACACCGGGGAGCTGTTTTTT
>NA|TRBV7-9|TRBJ1-1|NA
CASSFQNTEAFF
TGTGCCAGCAGCTTTCAGAACACTGAAGCTTTCTTT
>NA|TRBV7-6|TRBJ2-5|few
CASSQGFMRETQYF
TGTGCCAGCAGCCAAGGATTCATGAGAGAGACCCAGTACTTC
>NA|TRBV6-2/TRBV6-3|TRBJ2-1|many
CASSNPGPSSYNEQFF
TGTGCCAGCAGTAACCCGGGACCGAGCTCCTACAATGAGCAGTTCTTC
>NA|TRBV2|TRBJ2-7|NA
CASSDRTATYEQYF
TGTGCCAGCAGTGATAGGACTGCAACGTACGAGCAGTACTTC
>TRBD2|TRBV7-2|TRBJ2-3|NA
CASSVRGVSTDTQYF
TGTGCCAGCAGCGTCCGGGGGGTTAGCACAGATACGCAGTATTTT
>TRBD2|TRBV6-2/TRBV6-3|TRBJ2-1|NA
CASRVAGGSYNEQFF
TGTGCCAGCAGAGTAGCGGGTGGCTCCTACAATGAGCAGTTCTTC
>TRBD1|TRBV7-9|TRBJ1-1|few
CASSHLPAGAVFKGARTEAFF
TGTGCCAGCAGCCACTTACCGGCTGGGGCTGTCTTTAAGGGGGCTAGAACTGAAGCTTTCTTT
>NA|TRBV4-3|TRBJ1-3|many
CASSQSGSGNTIYF
TGCGCCAGCAGCCAGTCAGGGTCTGGAAACACCATATATTTT
>NA|TRBV5-1|TRBJ2-1|many
CASSLAKNEQFF
TGCGCCAGCAGCTTGGCCAAAAATGAGCAGTTCTTC
>NA|TRBV12-3/TRBV12-4|TRBJ2-7|many
CASSGTGMGEQYF
TGTGCCAGCAGTGGGACGGGGATGGGCGAGCAGTACTTC
>TRBD1|TRBV10-3|TRBJ1-1|NA
CAIREQGANTEAFF
TGTGCCATCAGGGAACAGGGGGCGAACACTGAAGCTTTCTTT
>TRBD2|TRBV20-1|TRBJ2-3|many
CSAQAGDGTDTQYF
TGCAGCGCTCAAGCGGGGGATGGCACAGATACGCAGTATTTT
>NA|TRBV30|TRBJ2-5|NA
CAWGRRAGETQYF
TGTGCCTGGGGCCGGAGGGCAGGGGAGACCCAGTACTTC
>NA|TRBV12-3/TRBV12-4|TRBJ2-3|many
CASSPAPGRGLFRGAAGTDTQYF
TGTGCCAGCAGTCCCGCCCCTGGGCGGGGGCTTTTCAGGGGCGCAGCGGGCACAGATACGCAGTATTTT